A single sample gave rise to the 26 T cell receptor beta chains below, sequenced in a study of CD8 T cells in ankylosing spondylitis. Study results and caveats: Among TCR beta sequences, a motif of under 10 highly homologous variants appeared characteristic of ankylosing spondylitis blood.

A single record per CDR3 protein comes from TCRdb applying MiXCR to the 5' RACE reads. The profile covers approximately 400,000 distinct CDR3 sequences, with roughly 27% appearing a single time and over 0.8% taken by the ten largest. Their specific antigens are unknown. The sequenced sample consisted of blood, either unsorted or a sorted T cell fraction (not recorded which). The origin of the receptors is a male donor with ankylosing spondylitis.

This clonotype came up once. The rearrangement joins TRBV5-1 to TRBJ2-3; 12 bases line up with TRBD2. Germline V gene lookup returns CDR1 SGHRS and CDR2 YFSETQ. The CDR3 contains 16 residues. V shed 5 bases and J 3 bases; nucleotides not matched to a gene: 7. Here the CDR3 reads CASRDVLAGGTDTQYF. Here the CDR3 DNA reads TGCGCCAGCAGAGATGTACTAGCGGGAGGTACAGATACGCAGTATTTT. Full variable domain (rest looked up from reference TRBV5-1 and TRBJ2-3): KAGVTQTPRYLIKTRGQQVTLSCSPISGHRSVSWYQQTPGQGLQFLFEYFSETQRNKGNFPGRFSGRQFSNSRSEMNVSTLELGDSALYLCASRDVLAGGTDTQYFGPGTRLTVL.

The genes are TRBV10-3 and TRBJ1-2; D not resolved. Between the trimmed V and J ends, which lost 5 bases and 1 base, there was a span of 23 bases. Germline V gene lookup returns CDR1 ENHRY and CDR2 SYGVKD. This CDR3 has 18 amino acids. The CDR3 DNA reads as TGTGCCATCAGTTCGGGAAGACACCTTGTCCCCCTTAACTATGGCTACACCTTC. It translates to CAISSGRHLVPLNYGYTF.

The chain links TRBV7-8 to TRBJ1-5; a weak D match, TRBD1 (6 bases). The length of the CDR3 is 12 residues. Germline loops: CDR1 SGHVS, CDR2 FQNEAQ. V lost 1 base and J lost 9, with 7 bases in between. The CDR3 reads CASSLGGRPQHF. DNA of the CDR3: TGTGCCAGCAGCTTAGGGGGGCGGCCCCAGCATTTT.

This clonotype was detected only a few times. The DNA for the CDR3 is TGTGCCAGCACCGTTGTTGCGGGAGGGAAGAATGAGCAGTTCTTC. The encoded protein is CASTVVAGGKNEQFF. The rearrangement links TRBV7-2 to TRBJ2-1; 9 bases are a match to TRBD2. This CDR3 has 15 amino acids. CDR1 SGHTA and CDR2 FQGNSA come from the germline V gene. V lost 7 bases to trimming and J lost 7 bases; unmatched junction nucleotides: 11.

This clonotype showed up just a few times. J is TRBJ1-1 and V is TRBV2; 7 bases match TRBD1. Losses at the gene ends were 4 bases for V and 1 base for J; bases not matched to a gene: 9. CDR3 length: 16 residues. Germline V lookup: CDR1 SNHLY, CDR2 FYNNEI. CDR3 loop: CASSARRQGSNTEAFF. The CDR3 nucleotides read TGTGCCAGCAGTGCTAGACGACAGGGATCGAACACTGAAGCTTTCTTT.

The genes are TRBV5-5 and TRBJ2-2; D is perhaps TRBD1 (5 bases). The CDR3 is 16 amino acids. Germline CDR1 and CDR2: SGHKS and YYEKEE (reference sequence). Trimming stripped 3 bases from V and 0 bases from J, with 12 bases between. The CDR3 DNA reads as TGTGCCAGCAGCTCAGTGGGGCCCGCGAACACCGGGGAGCTGTTTTTT. Translated: CASSSVGPANTGELFF.

This clonotype has more than one count but fewer than ten. The chain links TRBV12-3 or TRBV12-4 to TRBJ1-3; 7 positions agree with TRBD1. J was trimmed by 7 bases and V by 6 bases; bases with no gene match: 9. The CDR3 is 14 amino acids. The chain's CDR3 is CASRFTQGKNTIYF. DNA for the CDR3: TGTGCCAGCAGATTCACACAGGGGAAGAACACCATATATTTT.

This sequence joins TRBV20-1 and TRBJ1-5; D ambiguous. V gave up 6 bases and J gave up 7 bases, with 19 bases separating them. CDR1 is DFQATT and CDR2 is SNEGSKA in the germline V gene (reference sequence). The CDR3 contains 14 residues. The CDR3 DNA sequence: TGCAGTGCGAGGTTTGACGGCGTCGGGCAGCCCCAGCATTTT. This encodes CSARFDGVGQPQHF.

CDR3 sequence: CASSYGQPRYGYTF. DNA of the CDR3: TGTGCCAGCAGTTACGGGCAGCCGAGGTATGGCTACACCTTC. The J gene is TRBJ1-2, the V gene TRBV6-5, with no clear D. The germline V and J ends were trimmed by 2 bases and 5 bases, with 12 bases remaining between them. Germline loops: CDR1 MNHEY, CDR2 SVGAGI. CDR3 length: 14 amino acids.

The chain has TRBV4-1 and TRBJ2-1; D call uncertain. This CDR3 contains 14 residues. V was shortened by 6 bases and J by 6 bases, with 15 bases between the two germline ends. Germline V gene data show CDR1 as MGHRA and CDR2 as YSYEKL. Written as DNA, the CDR3 is TGCGCCAGCAGGCCCTTAGGGATCAGCAATGAGCAGTTCTTC. Encoded protein: CASRPLGISNEQFF.

The V call is TRBV2, the J call TRBJ2-7; 8 positions match TRBD1. Germline loops: CDR1 SNHLY, CDR2 FYNNEI. The CDR3 has 14 amino acids. V gave up 5 bases and J gave up 5 bases; unmatched junction bases: 8. CDR3 nucleotide sequence: TGTGCCAGCAGTAGACAGGGGTCCTTCGACGAGCAGTACTTC. It is translated as CASSRQGSFDEQYF. Looking up the rest from reference TRBV2 and TRBJ2-7 gives the full variable domain: EPEVTQTPSHQVTQMGQEVILRCVPISNHLYFYWYRQILGQKVEFLVSFYNNEISEKSEIFDDQFSVERPDGSNFTLKIRSTKLEDSAMYFCASSRQGSFDEQYFGPGTRLTVT.

This clonotype showed up just a few times. This chain connects TRBV20-1 to TRBJ2-1, with TRBD2 matching over 9 bases. The V gene's germline CDR1 is DFQATT and CDR2 SNEGSKA (reference sequence). The CDR3 runs to 14 residues. V shed 5 bases and J 5 bases; nucleotides not matched to a gene: 7. The CDR3 is CSAEGASGNNEQFF. Written as DNA, the CDR3 is TGCAGTGCTGAGGGGGCTAGCGGGAACAATGAGCAGTTCTTC.

This clonotype was found a few times. The chain couples TRBV29-1 to TRBJ1-2; 7 positions match TRBD1. CDR1 SQVTM and CDR2 ANQGSEA come from the germline V gene. V lost 7 bases, J lost 3 bases, and 11 bases stayed unmatched. The CDR3 contains 14 residues. CDR3 protein: CSATPGTGDYGYTF. The CDR3 DNA is TGCAGCGCAACCCCGGGAACAGGGGACTATGGCTACACCTTC.

This clonotype was found a few times. The gene calls are TRBV20-1 and TRBJ1-1, with D possibly being TRBD1 (5 bases). Trimming left V 6 bases short and J 7 bases short, with 27 bases between. This CDR3 region has 16 residues. CDR1 is DFQATT and CDR2 is SNEGSKA in the germline V gene (reference sequence). The CDR3 DNA is TGCAGTGCACCGAACAGGATCGGAATAACCATAGATGAAGCTTTCTTT. Translating it yields CSAPNRIGITIDEAFF.

V is TRBV5-1 and J is TRBJ1-4; D may be TRBD1 (6 bases). This CDR3 comprises 14 residues. V was clipped by 2 bases and J by 8 bases, with 13 bases between them. Germline V CDR1 and CDR2: SGHRS, YFSETQ. The CDR3 region has the DNA TGCGCCAGCAGCTTAAACAGGGCAGGCGAAAAACTGTTTTTT. Translating it yields CASSLNRAGEKLFF.

In this sample, this clonotype turned up a few times. This rearrangement joins TRBV7-9 to TRBJ1-1; TRBD1 matches at 8 bases. Germline V CDR1 and CDR2: SEHNR, FQNEAQ (reference sequence). CDR3 length: 14 amino acids. V shed 4 bases, J shed 8 bases, and the junction held 9 bases outside the gene matches. The CDR3 loop is CASSSMDRVGEAFF. The CDR3 region has the DNA TGTGCCAGCAGCTCCATGGACAGGGTGGGCGAAGCTTTCTTT.

This chain connects TRBV5-5 to TRBJ1-2; maybe TRBD1 (5 bases). Germline CDR1 reads SGHKS; CDR2 reads YYEKEE (reference sequence). Trimming pared 3 bases from V and 4 bases from J, leaving 7 bases between. The CDR3 has 12 residues. In DNA, the CDR3 is TGTGCCAGCAGCTCGGGGGGCTATGGCTACACCTTC. Translation: CASSSGGYGYTF.

The J gene is TRBJ2-3, the V gene TRBV20-1; D gene ambiguous. With 1 base removed from V and 5 bases from J, the gap between germline ends came to 7 bases. The CDR3 sequence is 12 residues long. Germline V gene lookup returns CDR1 DFQATT and CDR2 SNEGSKA (reference sequence). The CDR3 here is CSARGSLDTQYF. DNA of the CDR3: TGCAGTGCTAGAGGGAGTCTAGATACGCAGTATTTT.

The chain uses TRBV12-3 or TRBV12-4 and TRBJ2-2, with D uncertain. The CDR3 is 16 amino acids. Deletions cut 8 bases from V and 1 base from J, with 17 bases between. The CDR3 nucleotides read TGTGCCAGCTCCCCCCCGGGCAGCCTGAACACCGGGGAGCTGTTTTTT. This encodes CASSPPGSLNTGELFF.

The chain uses TRBV29-1 and TRBJ2-3; TRBD2 aligns across 7 bases. The ends lost 1 base at V and 0 bases at J; junction bases unmatched: 4. CDR1 and CDR2 from the germline V gene are SQVTM and ANQGSEA. This CDR3 spans 15 amino acids. CDR3 nucleotides: TGCAGCGTTGAAGGCAGCGGGATAAGCACAGATACGCAGTATTTT. It encodes CSVEGSGISTDTQYF.

CDR3 sequence (DNA): TGTGCCAGCAGGCCCGGGCGATTCGGAAACATTCAGTACTTC. Protein product: CASRPGRFGNIQYF. The chain couples TRBV12-3 or TRBV12-4 to TRBJ2-4, with D unresolved. The CDR3 extends over 14 amino acids. The V end lost 6 bases, the J end lost 6 bases, and 15 bases lay between the germline ends.

The V and J genes are TRBV5-1 and TRBJ1-1; D perhaps matches TRBD1 (6 bases). CDR3 length equals 16 residues. Between the trimmed V and J ends, which lost 3 bases and 2 bases, there was a span of 17 bases. The germline CDR1 and CDR2 sequences are SGHRS and YFSETQ. CDR3 loop: CASSSTGGASNTEAFF. CDR3 nucleotide sequence: TGCGCCAGCAGCTCTACCGGGGGCGCATCCAACACTGAAGCTTTCTTT.

This clonotype appeared many times. The chain carries TRBV5-1 and TRBJ2-7; D remains ambiguous. The germline CDR1 and CDR2 sequences are SGHRS and YFSETQ. This CDR3 is built from 13 residues. Between the trimmed V and J ends, which lost 0 bases and 3 bases, there was a span of 7 bases. The CDR3 DNA sequence: TGCGCCAGCAGCTTGGGCACAGTCTACGAGCAGTACTTC. As protein: CASSLGTVYEQYF.

V is TRBV5-1 and J is TRBJ2-1, with D uncertain. Germline loops: CDR1 SGHRS, CDR2 YFSETQ. This CDR3 has 13 residues. V dropped 2 bases and J dropped 7 bases, with 10 bases sitting between them. CDR3 nucleotide sequence: TGCGCCAGCAGCTTTTCGGAAGGGAATGAGCAGTTCTTC. Its translation is CASSFSEGNEQFF.

This clonotype was detected only a few times. The CDR3 DNA follows: TGCGCCAGCAGCCAAAATCGTCCCGGGACTAGCGGGACCTACGAGCAGTACGTC. The encoded protein is CASSQNRPGTSGTYEQYV. J is TRBJ2-7 and V is TRBV4-1, with 13 bases fitting TRBD2. The CDR3 length is 18 residues. The V segment lost 2 bases and the J segment 2 bases; nucleotides outside the gene matches: 9. Germline values: CDR1 MGHRA, CDR2 YSYEKL.

The chain employs TRBV11-3 and TRBJ2-3; 8 nucleotides agree with TRBD2. After removal of 4 bases from V and 1 base from J, the junction contained 7 bases not matched to a gene. Germline V gene sequence: CDR1 SGHNT, CDR2 YENEEA. The CDR3 runs 16 residues. The CDR3 spells CASSSRSGSGTDTQYF. DNA of the CDR3: TGTGCCAGCAGCTCCCGAAGCGGGAGTGGCACAGATACGCAGTATTTT.